What follows are 25 T cell receptor beta chains derived from one specimen sequenced in a study of T cells in Graves' hyperthyroidism and ophthalmopathy. Template material for amplifying TCR beta CDR3 regions consisted of RNA transcripts. The TCR CDR3 first-round RT-PCR relied on the HTBI primer set. In TCRdb, the multiplex PCR reads were re-called with MiXCR into one record per CDR3 protein. This sample carries a few hundred thousand distinct CDR3 sequences, around an eighth of them seen once, and the ten largest clones take about a sixth. Material: blood. Source of these receptors: a woman between 18 and 29 years old with Graves' hyperthyroidism.

Notes on this clonotype: A much larger clone is a single base away; this may be a read error. The chain is built from TRBV24-1 and TRBJ2-1; perhaps TRBD2 as D (6 bases). This CDR3 contains 13 residues. Germline loops: CDR1 KGHDR, CDR2 SFDVKD. The chain's CDR3 is CATSDLLASERFF. CDR3 bases: TGTGCCACCAGTGATTTGCTAGCGAGTGAGCGGTTCTTC.

This clonotype has a handful of counts. The chain employs TRBV5-1 and TRBJ2-1; 9 bases fit TRBD2. Germline V CDR1 and CDR2: SGHRS, YFSETQ. The CDR3 is made up of 15 amino acids. Unmatched junction bases numbered 7, after V lost 1 base and J lost 8 bases. The CDR3 sequence is CASSLSAGGFDEQFF. Written as DNA, the CDR3 is TGCGCCAGCAGCTTGTCGGCGGGAGGGTTCGATGAGCAGTTCTTC.

In its sample, this clonotype was seen many times. The chain recombines TRBV24-1 with TRBJ1-2; D remains ambiguous. Trimming cost V 1 base and J 3 bases, with 5 bases left between them. The germline V gene encodes CDR1 KGHDR and CDR2 SFDVKD. This CDR3 is 13 amino acids long. CDR3 amino acids: CATSDFGDYGYTF. For the CDR3, the DNA is TGTGCCACCAGTGATTTCGGGGACTATGGCTACACCTTC.

This clonotype was counted at least ten times. The CDR3 spells CASSEFRAGEVQPQHF. CDR3 in DNA: TGTGCCAGCAGTGAATTTCGGGCAGGGGAGGTTCAGCCCCAGCATTTT. The J gene is TRBJ1-5, the V gene TRBV6-1; a weak D match, TRBD1 (6 bases). Germline values: CDR1 MNHNS, CDR2 SASEGT. The ends were cut back, 2 bases at V and 6 bases at J, with 17 bases in the middle. This CDR3 is 16 amino acids long.

This clonotype occurred many times. V gene TRBV30 combines with J gene TRBJ1-1, with D hard to call. This CDR3 has 13 amino acids. The germline V gene has CDR1 GTSNPN and CDR2 SVGIG (reference sequence). Trimming shortened V by 0 bases and J by 2 bases, and 7 bases separated the two germline ends. The CDR3 loop reads CAWSVDSNTEAFF. DNA for the CDR3: TGTGCCTGGAGTGTAGACTCCAACACTGAAGCTTTCTTT.

V usage is TRBV12-3 or TRBV12-4 and J usage is TRBJ2-6; D gene ambiguous. The CDR3 length is 15 residues. The V end was cut by 6 bases, the J end by 0 bases, with 9 bases between. The CDR3: CASSPVSSGANVLTF. For the CDR3, the DNA is TGTGCCAGCAGCCCCGTTAGCTCTGGGGCCAACGTCCTGACTTTC.

This clonotype has at least ten counts. CDR3 amino acids: CASNIPGQGNYGYTF. CDR3 DNA sequence: TGTGCCAGCAATATCCCGGGACAGGGGAACTATGGCTACACCTTC. The chain has TRBV28 and TRBJ1-2; 10 bases map to TRBD1. The length of the CDR3 is 15 residues. V lost 7 bases and J lost 2; bases outside the gene matches: 7. Germline V gene sequence: CDR1 MDHEN, CDR2 SYDVKM.

A word on this clonotype: This clone may be a read error of a much larger clone one base away. This rearrangement joins TRBV27 to TRBJ2-1; D remains unclear. Trimming removed 5 bases from V and 7 bases from J, with 21 bases in between. The CDR3 sequence is 16 residues long. CDR1 is MNHEY and CDR2 is SMNVEV in the germline V gene (reference sequence). This chain's CDR3 is CASSSFRQMAENEQFF. The CDR3 DNA follows: TGTGCCAGCAGTAGTTTCAGGCAGATGGCGGAAAATGAGCAGTTCTTC.

In its sample, this clonotype was seen a few times. This sequence joins TRBV5-1 and TRBJ1-1; unclear D gene. Deletions cut 2 bases from V and 7 bases from J, with 9 bases between. The CDR3 spans 12 residues. Germline V gives CDR1 SGHRS, CDR2 YFSETQ. CDR3 nucleotide sequence: TGCGCCAGCAGCTTCGGGCGGCTTGAAGCTTTCTTT. Protein: CASSFGRLEAFF.

The rearrangement links TRBV7-2 to TRBJ1-3; no reliable D call. The germline V gene encodes CDR1 SGHTA and CDR2 FQGNSA. Trimming pared 4 bases from V and 3 bases from J, leaving 13 bases between. The CDR3 spans 15 residues. This CDR3 is CASSSSQIFGNTIYF. CDR3 bases: TGTGCCAGCAGCTCGAGTCAAATCTTTGGAAACACCATATATTTT.

This clonotype was observed a few times. V is TRBV18 and J is TRBJ2-3; TRBD2 aligns across 11 bases. Germline V gives CDR1 KGHSH, CDR2 LQKENI. J gave up 1 base and V 3 bases, and 6 bases lay outside the gene matches. CDR3 length: 17 amino acids. The chain's CDR3 is CASSPGTSGTGTDTQYF. DNA of the CDR3: TGTGCCAGCTCACCTGGGACTAGCGGTACCGGCACAGATACGCAGTATTTT. Using reference TRBV18 and TRBJ2-3 for the parts outside the CDR3, the full variable domain is NAGVMQNPRHLVRRRGQEARLRCSPMKGHSHVYWYRQLPEEGLKFMVYLQKENIIDESGMPKERFSAEFPKEGPSILRIQQVVRGDSAAYFCASSPGTSGTGTDTQYFGPGTRLTVL.

This clonotype has ten or more counts. This sequence joins TRBV24-1 and TRBJ2-2; 8 bases line up with TRBD1. J was trimmed by 7 bases and V by 3 bases; bases with no gene match: 15. The CDR3 sequence is 18 residues long. The V gene's germline CDR1 is KGHDR and CDR2 SFDVKD. CDR3 residues: CATSDLGLRGRGIGELFF. The CDR3 DNA reads TGTGCCACCAGTGATCTCGGTCTCAGGGGGCGCGGCATCGGGGAGCTGTTTTTT.

V usage is TRBV18 and J usage is TRBJ1-2; D is unresolved. CDR3 length: 15 residues. Trimming took 2 bases from V and 6 from J, leaving 16 bases between them. CDR1 is KGHSH and CDR2 is LQKENI in the germline V gene. CDR3 sequence (DNA): TGTGCCAGCTCACCAGACCCGGGGAGAAACGATGGCTACACCTTC. Encoded protein: CASSPDPGRNDGYTF.

The sample holds many counts of this clonotype. V is TRBV20-1 and J is TRBJ2-3, with TRBD2 matching 13 bases. There are 16 residues in the CDR3. After removal of 5 bases from V and 3 bases from J, the junction contained 8 bases not matched to a gene. CDR1 is DFQATT, CDR2 SNEGSKA, per germline (reference sequence). In nucleotides, the CDR3 is TGCAGTGCTCGGGGACTAGCGGGACTAGGGACAGATACGCAGTATTTT. It translates to CSARGLAGLGTDTQYF.

The rearrangement uses TRBV12-3 or TRBV12-4 and TRBJ2-7; TRBD2 agrees at 9 bases. The CDR3 has 16 amino acids. V trimming: 6 bases; J trimming: 1 base; junction bases outside the gene matches: 10. The CDR3 DNA sequence: TGTGCCAGCAGGGTAATAGCGGGAGTCGGTTCCTACGAGCAGTACTTC. Translated: CASRVIAGVGSYEQYF.

This clonotype was detected only a few times. The CDR3 nucleotides are TGTGCCAGCAGCTCCGACCTTCCTAGCGCGACCTACGAGCAGTACGTC. Translating gives CASSSDLPSATYEQYV. The V gene is TRBV6-1, the J gene TRBJ2-7, with a tentative D call TRBD2 (6 bases). Looked up from germline, CDR1 is MNHNS and CDR2 is SASEGT. This CDR3 region has 16 residues. Trimming shortened V by 6 bases and J by 2 bases, and 20 bases separated the two germline ends.

This clonotype showed up just once. This chain links TRBV27 with TRBJ1-1; possible D gene TRBD1, 5 bases. Looked up from germline, CDR1 is MNHEY and CDR2 is SMNVEV (reference sequence). V was shortened by 2 bases and J by 8 bases, with 12 bases between the two germline ends. The length of the CDR3 is 13 residues. The chain's CDR3 is CASSLKWDGEAFF. The DNA for the CDR3 is TGTGCCAGCAGTTTAAAATGGGACGGGGAAGCTTTCTTT.

In its sample, this clonotype was seen many times. The rearrangement joins TRBV9 to TRBJ2-1; D is unresolved. V was pared by 0 bases and J by 0 bases, with 7 bases between. The CDR3 sequence is 15 residues long. Germline values: CDR1 SGDLS, CDR2 YYNGEE. CDR3 bases: TGTGCCAGCAGCGTAGTGGATTACTCCTACAATGAGCAGTTCTTC. This sequence encodes CASSVVDYSYNEQFF.

As to this clonotype: One end of the junction does not line up with germline, which may come from a read error. J is TRBJ1-5 and V is TRBV9; TRBD1 agrees at 7 bases. This CDR3 has 14 residues. Germline V CDR1 and CDR2: SGDLS, YYNGEE. The CDR3, as DNA: TGTGCCAGCAGTTTCGGAGGGGGCAATCCGCCCCAGCATTTT. Translating gives CASSFGGGNPPQHF.

This clonotype was seen many times. This CDR3 is CASSLARDYTDTQYF. In nucleotides, the CDR3 is TGTGCCAGCAGCTTAGCTCGCGACTACACAGATACGCAGTATTTT. The chain links TRBV11-2 to TRBJ2-3, with a possible D match to TRBD2 (5 bases). This CDR3 is 15 amino acids long. Germline CDR1 and CDR2: SGHAT and FQNNGV. Trimming took 1 base from V and 2 from J, leaving 10 bases between them. Looking up the rest from reference TRBV11-2 and TRBJ2-3 gives the full variable domain: EAGVAQSPRYKIIEKRQSVAFWCNPISGHATLYWYQQILGQGPKLLIQFQNNGVVDDSQLPKDRFSAERLKGVDSTLKIQPAKLEDSAVYLCASSLARDYTDTQYFGPGTRLTVL.

This clonotype was observed a handful of times. The chain joins TRBV27 to TRBJ2-7; D ambiguous. The length of the CDR3 is 14 residues. Germline CDR1 is MNHEY and CDR2 is SMNVEV (reference sequence). The V and J ends lost 6 bases and 0 bases respectively, with 12 bases between them. CDR3 amino acids: CASRPRPSSYEQYV. The CDR3 nucleotides are TGTGCCAGCAGACCCCGACCGAGCTCCTACGAGCAGTACGTC.

This clonotype has only a few counts. CDR3 amino acids: CASRPKIGMNTEAFF. CDR3 DNA: TGTGCCAGCAGACCAAAGATTGGGATGAACACTGAAGCTTTCTTT. J is TRBJ1-1 and V is TRBV7-9, with D unresolved. This CDR3 region has 15 residues. The germline V gene encodes CDR1 SEHNR and CDR2 FQNEAQ (reference sequence). Between the trimmed V and J ends, which lost 6 bases and 0 bases, there was a span of 14 bases.

This clonotype was detected ten times or more. The chain couples TRBV14 to TRBJ2-2, with 8 bases identical to TRBD2. The CDR3 runs 17 residues. After removal of 4 bases from V and 3 bases from J, the junction contained 10 bases not matched to a gene. CDR1 and CDR2 from the germline V gene are SGHDN and FVKESK. Here the CDR3 reads CASSPLGLAPHTGELFF. The CDR3 bases are TGTGCCAGCAGCCCACTCGGACTAGCACCTCACACCGGGGAGCTGTTTTTT.

This clonotype has just a few counts. This chain connects TRBV5-1 to TRBJ2-5, with D possibly being TRBD1 or TRBD2 (6 bases each). This CDR3 has 15 residues. V was trimmed by 7 bases and J by 2 bases, leaving 18 bases between them. The germline V gene encodes CDR1 SGHRS and CDR2 YFSETQ. CDR3 DNA sequence: TGCGCCAGCGGCCTACTCGGGGGCCAACAAGAGACCCAGTACTTC. Amino acids: CASGLLGGQQETQYF.

This clonotype was counted many times. The V call is TRBV20-1, the J call TRBJ2-7; 9 nucleotides line up with TRBD1. The CDR3 contains 13 residues. CDR1 is DFQATT and CDR2 is SNEGSKA in the germline V gene (reference sequence). Trimming cost V 5 bases and J 6 bases; bases outside gene matches: 8. As DNA, the CDR3 is TGCAGTGCTCCCGGGACAGGGAGTGGCGAGCAGTACTTC. Protein: CSAPGTGSGEQYF.